The 25 T cell receptor beta chains presented below share a single source sample, sequenced in a study of Ad26.COV2.S vaccination and SARS-CoV-2 variants. TCRdb's copy holds only in-frame clones and misses some; the assay was immunoSEQ multiplex PCR. Of more than 300,000 clones in the sample, 85% are singletons; the top ten hold 2% to 2.5%. Treatment here: about 20 received Ad26.COV2.S at low or high dose, single or two shots; several received placebo; per-sample allocation not given. Day 63 after the first injection of vaccine or placebo was the sampling time. Sequencing used peripheral blood, obtained in a trial of Ad26.COV2.S vaccine versus placebo. The receptor set was obtained from a person between 18 and 60 years old who received the Ad26.COV2.S COVID-19 vaccine or a placebo.

V is TRBV9 and J is TRBJ1-4; TRBD1 matches 11 bases. From germline, CDR1 is SGDLS and CDR2 YYNGEE. The CDR3 spans 16 residues. With 0 bases clipped from V and 7 bases from J, the junction kept 5 bases outside the gene matches. The CDR3 sequence is CASSVGTGGAFEKLFF. The CDR3 DNA reads TGTGCCAGCAGCGTAGGGACAGGGGGCGCGTTTGAAAAACTGTTTTTT.

This clone occurred a few times. This chain connects TRBV5-1 to TRBJ2-3, with 15 bases that match TRBD2. The germline V gene encodes CDR1 SGHRS and CDR2 YFSETQ. There are 18 residues in the CDR3. V was clipped by 4 bases and J by 7 bases; unmatched bases: 13. The CDR3 loop is CASSDTPGLAGGGHTQYF. The DNA for the CDR3 is TGCGCCAGCAGCGATACGCCGGGACTAGCGGGGGGAGGCCATACGCAGTATTTT.

The chain joins TRBV7-3 to TRBJ2-1, with 13 bases matching TRBD2. The CDR3 totals 16 residues. The V and J ends lost 3 bases and 4 bases, in that order; junction bases with no gene match: 3. CDR1 is SGHTA, CDR2 FQGTGA, per germline. The DNA for the CDR3 is TGTGCCAGCAGCTTCGGACTAGCGGGGGAGTACAATGAGCAGTTCTTC. Residues: CASSFGLAGEYNEQFF.

V gene TRBV6-6 combines with J gene TRBJ1-1; 7 bases map to TRBD1. V lost 2 bases and J lost 1; bases outside the gene matches: 4. This CDR3 has 15 amino acids. Germline CDR1 is MNHNY and CDR2 is SVGAGI (reference sequence). The CDR3 DNA is TGTGCCAGCAGTTACCACAAGGGGGCGAACACTGAAGCTTTCTTT. Amino acid sequence: CASSYHKGANTEAFF.

The rearrangement links TRBV12-5 to TRBJ2-2; no definite D call. This CDR3 contains 13 residues. Germline values: CDR1 LGHNT, CDR2 FRNRAP. The V and J ends lost 8 bases and 13 bases respectively, with 20 bases between them. The chain's CDR3 is CASTNRHSSWLFF. The CDR3 coding sequence is TGTGCTAGTACTAACCGACACTCGTCATGGCTGTTTTTT. Supplemented by reference TRBV12-5 and TRBJ2-2, the full variable domain reads DARVTQTPRHKVTEMGQEVTMRCQPILGHNTVFWYRQTMMQGLELLAYFRNRAPLDDSGMPKDRFSAEMPDATLATLKIQPSEPRDSAVYFCASTNRHSSWLFFGEGSRLTVL.

The rearrangement joins TRBV23-1 to TRBJ1-2; D possibly corresponds to TRBD1 (6 bases). TRBV23-1 is an ORF, with its function uncertain. The V and J ends lost 11 bases and 3 bases respectively, with 22 bases between them. The CDR3 spans 15 residues. For the CDR3, the DNA is TGCGCCCCCCGAAGGACTCCGCCAGGGGACTATGGCTACACCTTC. This translates into CAPRRTPPGDYGYTF.

This clone came up once. The chain carries TRBV9 and TRBJ1-2, with TRBD1 matching over 8 bases. The CDR3 totals 13 residues. V was pared by 5 bases and J by 4 bases, with 4 bases of the junction left unmatched. The V gene's germline CDR1 is SGDLS and CDR2 YYNGEE. CDR3 bases: TGTGCCAGCAGATCAGGGGGCGGCTATGGCTACACCTTC. Translated, it gives CASRSGGGYGYTF.

The chain has TRBV11-2 and TRBJ2-5; possibly TRBD1 for D (6 bases). Trimming took off 0 bases at V and 4 bases at J, with 18 bases between the two ends. Germline V gives CDR1 SGHAT, CDR2 FQNNGV. The CDR3 loop spans 17 amino acids. The CDR3 protein is CASSLDRARTDGETQYF. The CDR3 coding sequence is TGTGCCAGCAGCTTAGATCGCGCGCGGACAGACGGAGAGACCCAGTACTTC.

The chain recombines TRBV5-1 with TRBJ2-3, with 8 nucleotides matching TRBD2. CDR3 size: 17 residues. V trimming: 0 bases; J trimming: 5 bases; junction bases outside the gene matches: 11. Looked up from germline, CDR1 is SGHRS and CDR2 is YFSETQ. CDR3 residues: CASSLVDGGAFGDTQYF. CDR3 DNA sequence: TGCGCCAGCAGCTTGGTGGACGGGGGGGCATTTGGAGATACGCAGTATTTT.

V usage is TRBV9 and J usage is TRBJ1-6; D is perhaps TRBD1 (5 bases). With 0 bases removed from V and 9 bases from J, the gap between germline ends came to 13 bases. The CDR3 runs to 15 residues. Germline V gives CDR1 SGDLS, CDR2 YYNGEE. CDR3 in amino acids: CASSVDGQGGSPLHF. The CDR3 nucleotides read TGTGCCAGCAGCGTAGATGGGCAGGGAGGTTCACCCCTCCACTTT. The full variable domain, its missing parts supplied by reference TRBV9 and TRBJ1-6, is DSGVTQTPKHLITATGQRVTLRCSPRSGDLSVYWYQQSLDQGLQFLIQYYNGEERAKGNILERFSAQQFPDLHSELNLSSLELGDSALYFCASSVDGQGGSPLHFGNGTRLTVT.

The rearrangement joins TRBV27 to TRBJ1-3; D gene unclear. CDR1 and CDR2 from the germline V gene are MNHEY and SMNVEV (reference sequence). The CDR3 runs 15 residues. V shed 3 bases and J shed 4 bases, with 13 bases lying between them. For the CDR3, the DNA is TGTGCCAGCAGTTTCAGGCAGCCGGGCGGAAACACCATATATTTT. Its protein product is CASSFRQPGGNTIYF.

The rearrangement links TRBV9 to TRBJ2-1, with D possibly being TRBD1 (7 bases). The CDR3 consists of 15 residues. CDR1 and CDR2 (germline): SGDLS, YYNGEE. The V and J ends lost 3 bases and 6 bases respectively, with 16 bases between them. The CDR3: CASSAVGGGPNEQFF. CDR3 nucleotides: TGTGCCAGCAGCGCCGTAGGAGGGGGCCCCAATGAGCAGTTCTTC. The full variable domain, completed using reference TRBV9 and TRBJ2-1, is DSGVTQTPKHLITATGQRVTLRCSPRSGDLSVYWYQQSLDQGLQFLIQYYNGEERAKGNILERFSAQQFPDLHSELNLSSLELGDSALYFCASSAVGGGPNEQFFGPGTRLTVL.

V is TRBV6-6 and J is TRBJ1-5; possible D gene TRBD1, 6 bases. Trimming removed 5 bases from V and 4 bases from J, with 9 bases in between. The CDR3 has 13 residues. Per germline, CDR1 MNHNY and CDR2 SVGAGI (reference sequence). The CDR3 nucleotides are TGTGCCAGCAGTCCACAGGGAAATCAGCCCCAGCATTTT. Protein: CASSPQGNQPQHF.

V is TRBV2 and J is TRBJ1-5; TRBD1 is a possible D gene (5 bases). V gave up 5 bases and J gave up 1 base, with 9 bases separating them. Germline V gene data show CDR1 as SNHLY and CDR2 as FYNNEI. This CDR3 is 14 amino acids long. As DNA, the CDR3 is TGTGCCAGCAGTTTGGGACGGAGCAATCAGCCCCAGCATTTT. It codes for CASSLGRSNQPQHF.

This chain links TRBV11-3 with TRBJ2-1; D is tentatively TRBD1 or TRBD2 (6 bases each). The CDR3 has 15 amino acids. Per germline, CDR1 SGHNT and CDR2 YENEEA. V dropped 2 bases and J dropped 2 bases, with 10 bases sitting between them. The CDR3 sequence: CASSLTGAPYNEQFF. The DNA for the CDR3 is TGTGCCAGCAGCTTAACGGGGGCACCCTACAATGAGCAGTTCTTC.

V usage is TRBV5-4 and J usage is TRBJ2-5; 10 positions match TRBD2. CDR1 is SGHNT and CDR2 is YYREEE in the germline V gene (reference sequence). CDR3 length: 15 amino acids. The ends lost 4 bases at V and 4 bases at J; junction bases unmatched: 7. CDR3 coding DNA: TGTGCCAGCAGCCCCAAAGCGGGGGGGACAGAGACCCAGTACTTC. As protein: CASSPKAGGTETQYF.

This chain connects TRBV28 to TRBJ1-1; D uncertain. The CDR3 has 11 residues. Germline V gives CDR1 MDHEN, CDR2 SYDVKM. V shed 6 bases and J shed 2 bases, with 4 bases lying between them. CDR3 coding DNA: TGTGCCAGCAGACATAACACTGAAGCTTTCTTT. Translation: CASRHNTEAFF. The variable domain in full, completed from reference TRBV28 and TRBJ1-1, reads DVKVTQSSRYLVKRTGEKVFLECVQDMDHENMFWYRQDPGLGLRLIYFSYDVKMKEKGDIPEGYSVSREKKERFSLILESASTNQTSMYLCASRHNTEAFFGQGTRLTVV.

This CDR3 reads CASSQVGYRNTGELFF. The CDR3 bases are TGCGCCAGCAGCCAAGTTGGGTATCGCAACACCGGGGAGCTGTTTTTT. The rearrangement uses TRBV4-1 and TRBJ2-2; D unclear. The V end was cut by 1 base, the J end by 2 bases, with 11 bases between. The CDR3 covers 16 residues. CDR1 and CDR2 (germline): MGHRA, YSYEKL.

The rearrangement links TRBV7-9 to TRBJ1-6, with a possible D match to TRBD1 (6 bases). Germline assignment: CDR1 SEHNR and CDR2 FQNEAQ (reference sequence). The CDR3 has 15 residues. V was clipped by 5 bases and J by 10 bases, with 18 bases between them. The CDR3 spells CASSLGGQMRSPLHF. For the CDR3, the DNA is TGTGCCAGCAGCCTTGGGGGGCAGATGCGCTCACCCCTCCACTTT.

This clone was seen at least ten times. This chain connects TRBV7-3 to TRBJ1-6; D is undetermined. CDR1 is SGHTA, CDR2 FQGTGA, per germline. This CDR3 contains 15 residues. V was shortened by 2 bases and J by 6 bases, with 11 bases between the two germline ends. CDR3 sequence reads: CASSLSGRTNSPLHF. The CDR3 DNA reads as TGTGCCAGCAGCTTATCCGGGCGGACTAATTCACCCCTCCACTTT. The full variable domain, completed using reference TRBV7-3 and TRBJ1-6, is GAGVSQTPSNKVTEKGKYVELRCDPISGHTALYWYRQSLGQGPEFLIYFQGTGAADDSGLPNDRFFAVRPEGSVSTLKIQRTERGDSAVYLCASSLSGRTNSPLHFGNGTRLTVT.

This clone has just a few counts. The CDR3 is CASSPGGTTEDTQYF. The CDR3 region has the DNA TGTGCCAGCAGCCCAGGTGGGACTACCGAGGATACGCAGTATTTT. The chain links TRBV11-3 to TRBJ2-3, with 7 bases identical to TRBD2. Germline trimming cut 5 bases from V and 6 bases from J; bases unmatched to any gene: 11. This CDR3 has 15 amino acids. CDR1 is SGHNT and CDR2 is YENEEA in the germline V gene.

The V call is TRBV6-5, the J call TRBJ2-3; perhaps D is TRBD1 or TRBD2 (5 bases each). V was clipped by 6 bases and J by 8 bases, with 15 bases between them. CDR1 is MNHEY, CDR2 SVGAGI, per germline. CDR3 size: 13 residues. CDR3 in DNA: TGTGCCAGCAGGCCGGAGGTCAGGGCTACGCAGTATTTT. As protein: CASRPEVRATQYF.

A single count supports this clone. The genes are TRBV27 and TRBJ2-2, with D perhaps TRBD2 (6 bases). This CDR3 comprises 15 residues. CDR1 MNHEY and CDR2 SMNVEV come from the germline V gene (reference sequence). Deletions cut 6 bases from V and 2 bases from J, with 13 bases between. The CDR3 sequence is CASRPEGLNTGELFF. The CDR3 DNA sequence: TGTGCCAGCAGGCCAGAGGGACTTAACACCGGGGAGCTGTTTTTT.

The chain links TRBV28 to TRBJ2-7; TRBD2 agrees at 12 bases. CDR3 length: 16 amino acids. V lost 4 bases and J lost 5; bases outside the gene matches: 9. Germline loops: CDR1 MDHEN, CDR2 SYDVKM. The CDR3 DNA is TGTGCCAGCAGTTCGATAGGACTAGCGGGGCCCCACGAGCAGTACTTC. Protein sequence: CASSSIGLAGPHEQYF.

The chain joins TRBV7-2 to TRBJ2-7; weak D call: TRBD1 (5 bases). The germline V and J ends were trimmed by 3 bases and 4 bases, with 13 bases remaining between them. This CDR3 is built from 14 residues. Germline lookup yields CDR1 SGHTA and CDR2 FQGNSA. The CDR3 protein is CASSFSQGGYEQYF. In nucleotides, the CDR3 is TGTGCCAGCAGCTTCAGCCAGGGTGGGTACGAGCAGTACTTC.